The sequence of this TCR beta chain was determined in a study of T cells in localized non-small cell lung cancer. Study-level results: Adjacent lung exhibited a median of approximately 59 among the 100 most abundant tumor clones. Those with higher blood T cell density had longer overall survival. The greatest T cell clonality was found in uninvolved adjacent lung (higher than in tumor).

The table came from immunoSEQ multiplex PCR; TCRdb's copy has only in-frame clones and leaves some out. This sample carries some 50,000 clones, approximately 86% of them seen once, and the ten largest clones take approximately 16%. V dropped 8 bases and J dropped 8 bases, with 10 bases sitting between them. Germline loops: CDR1 KGHSH, CDR2 LQKENI. The CDR3 runs 11 residues. Worth noting for this clone: Its antigen remains unknown.

The receptor comes from a female donor with stage II lung adenocarcinoma. The sequencing used PBMCs, collected before any cancer treatment. The gene calls are TRBV18 and TRBJ2-1; tentatively, D is TRBD2 (6 bases). The CDR3 sequence is CASRGGDEQFF. In nucleotides, the CDR3 is TGTGCCAGCCGGGGCGGGGATGAGCAGTTCTTC.